These 18 T cell receptor beta chains originate from one sample sequenced in a study of human thymus T cells. Corrective heart surgery yielded resections, and these provided the thymus tissue. The assay was immunoSEQ multiplex PCR, and TCRdb's table has in-frame clones only and misses some. The table has about 120,000 clones, more than 90% seen once; the top ten hold 0.02% to 0.03%. Sequences were obtained from thymus tissue. These receptors all come from a boy under two years old with a congenital heart defect but otherwise immunologically healthy.

The rearrangement links TRBV28 to TRBJ1-4; weak D call: TRBD1 (5 bases). V lost 5 bases, J lost 0 bases, and 19 bases lay in between. Looked up from germline, CDR1 is MDHEN and CDR2 is SYDVKM. CDR3 length: 18 residues. The DNA of the CDR3 is TGTGCCAGCAGTCTCCCGGGACGGCCGGCTGCAACTAATGAAAAACTGTTTTTT. It yields the protein CASSLPGRPAATNEKLFF.

The gene calls are TRBV4-3 and TRBJ2-1; no firm D call. V dropped 1 base and J dropped 1 base, with 17 bases sitting between them. The CDR3 consists of 18 residues. CDR1 is LGHNA and CDR2 is YSLEER in the germline V gene. In DNA form, the CDR3 reads TGCGCCAGCAGCCAAGCCCCCGAAGGGCAGTATTCCTACAATGAGCAGTTCTTC. It yields the protein CASSQAPEGQYSYNEQFF.

The V and J genes are TRBV2 and TRBJ1-2; a weak D match, TRBD1 (6 bases). The V gene lost 6 bases and the J gene lost 4 bases, with 12 bases spanning the gap. The CDR3 is made up of 13 amino acids. The germline CDR1 and CDR2 sequences are SNHLY and FYNNEI. The CDR3 nucleotides read TGTGCCAGCAGGCAGGGGAGACCCTATGGCTACACCTTC. This sequence encodes CASRQGRPYGYTF. The full variable domain, its missing parts supplied by reference TRBV2 and TRBJ1-2, is EPEVTQTPSHQVTQMGQEVILRCVPISNHLYFYWYRQILGQKVEFLVSFYNNEISEKSEIFDDQFSVERPDGSNFTLKIRSTKLEDSAMYFCASRQGRPYGYTFGSGTRLTVV.

This chain links TRBV7-3 with TRBJ2-3, with D possibly TRBD2 on 5 matching bases. The CDR3 spans 13 residues. V gave up 5 bases and J gave up 6 bases, with 12 bases separating them. Germline CDR1 and CDR2: SGHTA and FQGTGA. CDR3 bases: TGTGCCAGCAGCAGCGGTTTTTTGGATACGCAGTATTTT. It yields the protein CASSSGFLDTQYF.

The chain is built from TRBV10-3 and TRBJ2-1; 7 bases align to TRBD2. Germline CDR1 and CDR2: ENHRY and SYGVKD. CDR3 size: 14 residues. With 7 bases clipped from V and 12 bases from J, the junction kept 15 bases outside the gene matches. The CDR3 spells CAITWERGTKGQFF. DNA of the CDR3: TGTGCCATCACCTGGGAGCGGGGTACCAAGGGGCAGTTCTTC.

The chain has TRBV11-2 and TRBJ2-1; 13 bases are a match to TRBD2. From germline, CDR1 is SGHAT and CDR2 FQNNGV. This CDR3 is built from 19 residues. V gave up 5 bases and J gave up 0 bases; unmatched junction bases: 10. The DNA of the CDR3 is TGTGCCAGCAGCCCACGACTAGCGGGGGGTCCTTGCTCCTACAATGAGCAGTTCTTC. Its translation is CASSPRLAGGPCSYNEQFF.

CDR3 sequence: CASSLDLRLAGATDTQYF. The CDR3 DNA reads as TGTGCCAGCAGCTTAGATCTCAGACTAGCTGGGGCCACAGATACGCAGTATTTT. The chain links TRBV11-2 to TRBJ2-3; 7 bases are a match to TRBD2. V gave up 0 bases and J gave up 2 bases; unmatched junction bases: 11. This CDR3 is built from 18 residues. Germline CDR1 is SGHAT and CDR2 is FQNNGV.

The chain links TRBV6-1 to TRBJ1-2; possibly TRBD1 for D (6 bases). CDR3 length equals 13 residues. Germline V CDR1 and CDR2: MNHNS, SASEGT. V lost 8 bases and J 7 bases, leaving 17 bases between the germline ends. The CDR3 nucleotides are TGTGCCAGCTTGTGGCAGGGGAGGTGTGGCTACACCTTC. Translating it yields CASLWQGRCGYTF.

The rearrangement joins TRBV11-2 to TRBJ2-7; D might be TRBD1 or TRBD2, each matching 5 bases. The CDR3 contains 19 residues. Germline V gene lookup returns CDR1 SGHAT and CDR2 FQNNGV. Trimming took 2 bases from V and 2 from J, leaving 25 bases between them. The CDR3 spells CASSLTIRPGPHPTYEQYF. The DNA for the CDR3 is TGTGCCAGCAGCTTAACTATCCGGCCGGGACCACACCCTACCTACGAGCAGTACTTC.

J is TRBJ1-2 and V is TRBV15; TRBD1 matches at 10 bases. Trimming took 3 bases from V and 7 from J; bases not matched to a gene: 8. CDR3 length: 15 amino acids. Germline loops: CDR1 LNHNV, CDR2 YYDKDF (reference sequence). The CDR3: CATSSLGTGAGGYTF. The CDR3 DNA is TGTGCCACCAGCAGCTTAGGGACAGGGGCAGGTGGCTACACCTTC.

The chain is built from TRBV10-2 and TRBJ2-1; D is unresolved. Deletions cut 0 bases from V and 1 base from J, with 22 bases between. The germline gives CDR1 WSHSY, CDR2 SAAADI. The CDR3 is made up of 20 amino acids. CDR3 protein: CASSESTRLAPRASYNEQFF. In nucleotides, the CDR3 is TGCGCCAGCAGTGAGTCGACTCGTTTGGCCCCCCGGGCATCCTACAATGAGCAGTTCTTC.

This clone was seen only a few times. This chain uses TRBV5-6 with TRBJ2-2; D is undetermined. V dropped 0 bases and J dropped 1 base, with 7 bases sitting between them. The CDR3 has 15 amino acids. Germline V lookup: CDR1 SGHDT, CDR2 YYEEEE. CDR3 loop: CASSLAVRNTGELFF. The CDR3 region has the DNA TGTGCCAGCAGCTTGGCGGTTAGGAACACCGGGGAGCTGTTTTTT.

V is TRBV4-2 and J is TRBJ2-7, with TRBD1 matching over 10 bases. CDR1 is LGHNA, CDR2 YNFKEQ, per germline. The CDR3 loop spans 17 amino acids. Unmatched junction bases numbered 8, after V lost 1 base and J lost 2 bases. CDR3 sequence: CASSQVMGQGLPYEQYF. CDR3 DNA: TGTGCCAGCAGCCAAGTTATGGGACAGGGGCTACCCTACGAGCAGTACTTC.

V gene TRBV7-2 combines with J gene TRBJ1-1, with D perhaps matching TRBD1 (6 bases). Per the germline V gene, CDR1 is SGHTA and CDR2 is FQGNSA. The V end was cut by 4 bases, the J end by 4 bases, with 13 bases between. There are 14 residues in the CDR3. The CDR3 sequence: CASSSQGRGTEAFF. The DNA for the CDR3 is TGTGCCAGCAGCTCCCAGGGGCGGGGCACTGAAGCTTTCTTT.

The chain employs TRBV4-2 and TRBJ2-3, with 8 bases lining up with TRBD2. V lost 4 bases to trimming and J lost 0 bases; unmatched junction nucleotides: 3. This CDR3 spans 15 amino acids. Germline CDR1 is LGHNA and CDR2 is YNFKEQ. The CDR3 region is CASSPGGESTDTQYF. The DNA for the CDR3 is TGTGCCAGCAGCCCCGGGGGGGAGAGCACAGATACGCAGTATTTT.

The chain joins TRBV28 to TRBJ2-7, with D possibly matching TRBD2 (5 bases). CDR3 size: 15 residues. Between the trimmed V and J ends, which lost 5 bases and 7 bases, there was a span of 21 bases. The germline gives CDR1 MDHEN, CDR2 SYDVKM. The CDR3 reads CASSHLLFYGVEQYF. CDR3 sequence (DNA): TGTGCCAGCAGTCACTTACTCTTTTACGGGGTAGAGCAGTACTTC.

The CDR3 region is CASSLCSTGMNTEAFF. The CDR3 DNA is TGTGCCAGCAGTTTATGCTCGACAGGGATGAACACTGAAGCTTTCTTT. The chain couples TRBV28 to TRBJ1-1; TRBD1 aligns across 7 bases. Germline-derived CDR1 and CDR2 are MDHEN and SYDVKM. V lost 0 bases, J lost 0 bases, and 4 bases stayed unmatched. This CDR3 has 16 residues.

The chain has TRBV7-2 and TRBJ2-5; D unresolved. The ends were cut back, 4 bases at V and 3 bases at J, with 9 bases in the middle. The CDR3 runs 13 residues. Germline CDR1 and CDR2: SGHTA and FQGNSA. This CDR3 is CASSSRAKETQYF. CDR3 nucleotides: TGTGCCAGCAGCTCCCGGGCGAAAGAGACCCAGTACTTC.